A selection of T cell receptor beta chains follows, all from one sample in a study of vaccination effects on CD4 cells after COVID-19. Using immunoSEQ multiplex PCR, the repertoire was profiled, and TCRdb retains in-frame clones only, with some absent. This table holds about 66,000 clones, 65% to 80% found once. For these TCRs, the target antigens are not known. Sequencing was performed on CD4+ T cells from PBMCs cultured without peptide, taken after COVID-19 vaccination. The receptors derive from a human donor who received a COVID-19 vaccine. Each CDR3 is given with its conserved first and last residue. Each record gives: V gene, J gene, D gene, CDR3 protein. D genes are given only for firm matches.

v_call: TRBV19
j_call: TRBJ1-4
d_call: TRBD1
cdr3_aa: CASSTGTGVNEKLFF

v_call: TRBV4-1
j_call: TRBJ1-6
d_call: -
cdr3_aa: CASRTQTNSPLHF

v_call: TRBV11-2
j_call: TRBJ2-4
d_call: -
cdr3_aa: CASSFGPLGAKNIQYF

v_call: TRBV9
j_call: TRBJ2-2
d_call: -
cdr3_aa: CASSVLQVGELFF

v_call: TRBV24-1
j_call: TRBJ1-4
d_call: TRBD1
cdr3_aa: CATSDPGGASEKLFF

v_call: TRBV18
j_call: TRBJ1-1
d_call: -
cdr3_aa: CASSLDTSPEAFF

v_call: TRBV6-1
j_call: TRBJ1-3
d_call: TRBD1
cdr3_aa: CASDRGPGNTIYF

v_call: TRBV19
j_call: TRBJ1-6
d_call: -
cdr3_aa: CASSKSSYNSPLHF

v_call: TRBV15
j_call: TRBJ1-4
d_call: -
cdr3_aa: CATSRSRLPIGGGEKLFF

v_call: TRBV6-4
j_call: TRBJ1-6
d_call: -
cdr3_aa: CASSEGQGSPLHF

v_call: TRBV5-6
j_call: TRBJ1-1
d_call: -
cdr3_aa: CASSLGLVEGGWDTEAFF

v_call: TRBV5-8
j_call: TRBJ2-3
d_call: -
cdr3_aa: CASPRNYLAVKIDTQYF

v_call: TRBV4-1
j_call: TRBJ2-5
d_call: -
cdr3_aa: CASSRSQGKETQYF

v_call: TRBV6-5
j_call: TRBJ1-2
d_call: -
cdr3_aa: CASSRGANYGYTF

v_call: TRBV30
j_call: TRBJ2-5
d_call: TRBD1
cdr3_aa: CAWSTGQQETQYF

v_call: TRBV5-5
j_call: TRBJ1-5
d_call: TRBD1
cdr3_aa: CASSQDTGDYQPQHF

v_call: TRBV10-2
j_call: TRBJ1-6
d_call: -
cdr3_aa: CASSDLGANSPLHF

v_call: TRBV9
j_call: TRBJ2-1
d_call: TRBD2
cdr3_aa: CASSVDPHGGELMGEQFF

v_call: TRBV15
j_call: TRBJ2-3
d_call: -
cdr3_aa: CATSRGDRSSTDTQYF

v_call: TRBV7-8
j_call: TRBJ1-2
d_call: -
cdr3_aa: CASSLLPNYGYTF

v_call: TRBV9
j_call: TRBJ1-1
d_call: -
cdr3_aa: CASSAQGNTEAFF

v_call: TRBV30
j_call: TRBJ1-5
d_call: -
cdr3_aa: CAWSGGYGGYGNQPQHF

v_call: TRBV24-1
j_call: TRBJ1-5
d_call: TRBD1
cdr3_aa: CATSDTGTGNQPQHF

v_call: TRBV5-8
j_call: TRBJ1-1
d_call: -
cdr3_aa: CASPGSRVINTEAFF

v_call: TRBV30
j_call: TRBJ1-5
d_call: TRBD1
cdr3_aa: CAWKAGTGGYQPQHF

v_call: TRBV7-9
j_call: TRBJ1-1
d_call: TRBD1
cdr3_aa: CASGKQGDTEAFF

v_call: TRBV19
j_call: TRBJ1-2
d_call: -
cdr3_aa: CASSIRGGVLNYGYTF

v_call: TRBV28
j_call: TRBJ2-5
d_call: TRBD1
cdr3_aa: CASRAQGAGETQYF

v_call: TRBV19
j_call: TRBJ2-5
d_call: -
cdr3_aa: CASSMAGLRETQYF

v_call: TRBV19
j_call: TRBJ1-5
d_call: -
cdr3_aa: CASKQSGGNQPQHF

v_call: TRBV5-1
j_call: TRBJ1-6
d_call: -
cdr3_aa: CASSSRDTPSENSPLHF

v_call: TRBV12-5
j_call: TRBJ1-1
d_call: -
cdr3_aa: CASGPRGYTEAFF

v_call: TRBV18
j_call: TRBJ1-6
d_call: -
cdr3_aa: CASSPIQTAYNSPLHF

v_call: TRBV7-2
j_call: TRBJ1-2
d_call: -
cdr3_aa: CASSTSQEAYGYTF

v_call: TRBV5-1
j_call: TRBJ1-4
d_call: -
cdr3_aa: CASSLEYGQPTTNEKLFF

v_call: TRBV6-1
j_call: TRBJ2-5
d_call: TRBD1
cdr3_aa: CASSDRTGGSGETQYF

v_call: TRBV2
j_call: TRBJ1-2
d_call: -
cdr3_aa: CASSEVSGLVDGYTF

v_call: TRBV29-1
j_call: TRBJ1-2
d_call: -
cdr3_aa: CSVGADGAGGGYTF

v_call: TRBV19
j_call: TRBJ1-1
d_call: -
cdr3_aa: CASSRFSEAFF

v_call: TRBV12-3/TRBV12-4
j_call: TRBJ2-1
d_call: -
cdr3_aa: CASSYRGPEQFF

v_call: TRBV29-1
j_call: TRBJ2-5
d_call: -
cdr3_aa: CSAWDLAGQETQYF

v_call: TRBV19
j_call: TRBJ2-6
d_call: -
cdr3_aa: CASQGHSSGANVLTF

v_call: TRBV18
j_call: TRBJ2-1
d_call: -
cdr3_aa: CASSLGGLREQFF

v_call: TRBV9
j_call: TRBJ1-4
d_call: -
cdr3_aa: CASSVEGERQKLFF

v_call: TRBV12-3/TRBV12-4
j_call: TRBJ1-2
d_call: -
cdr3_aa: CASRRIRVGGYTF

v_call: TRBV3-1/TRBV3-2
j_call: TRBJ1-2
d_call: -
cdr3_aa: CASSPTKRNDDGRFYGYTF

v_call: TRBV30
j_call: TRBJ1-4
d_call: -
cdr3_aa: CAWSALRSRDEKLFF

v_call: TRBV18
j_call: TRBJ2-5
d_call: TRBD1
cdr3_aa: CASSLQGVETQYF

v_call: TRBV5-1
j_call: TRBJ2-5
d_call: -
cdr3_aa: CASSLRAAGAQETQYF

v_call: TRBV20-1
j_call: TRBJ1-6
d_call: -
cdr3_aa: CSASQGNWGTPLHF